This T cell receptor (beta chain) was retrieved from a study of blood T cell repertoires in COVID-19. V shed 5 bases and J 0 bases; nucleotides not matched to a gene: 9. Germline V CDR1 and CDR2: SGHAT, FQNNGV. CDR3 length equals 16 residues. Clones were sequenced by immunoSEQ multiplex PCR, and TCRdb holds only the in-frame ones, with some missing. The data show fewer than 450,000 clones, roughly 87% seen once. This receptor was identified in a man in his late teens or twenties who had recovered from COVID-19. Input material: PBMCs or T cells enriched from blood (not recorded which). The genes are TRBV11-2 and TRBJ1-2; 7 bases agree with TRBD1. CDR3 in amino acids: CASSPIRDRTNYGYTF. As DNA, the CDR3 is TGTGCCAGCAGCCCGATCCGGGACAGAACTAACTATGGCTACACCTTC.